The 18 T cell receptor beta chains presented below share a single source sample, sequenced in a study of tumor and adjacent non-tumor tissue in lung cancer. The template was RNA from unsorted bulk tissue. This non-tumor lung sample came from over 3 cm beyond the tumor edge. Three rounds of nested PCR, following a modified ARM-PCR protocol, produced the TCRbeta library. TCRdb reanalysed the multiplex PCR reads using MiXCR and keeps one entry per CDR3 protein. The sample consists of 90,000 to 100,000 distinct CDR3 sequences, roughly 78% of them appearing once. The sample consisted of distant non-tumor lung tissue. The receptor source for this set is a man between 60 and 75 years old with small cell lung cancer.

The V gene is TRBV19, the J gene TRBJ1-2, with TRBD1 matching 9 bases. Germline V gene data show CDR1 as LNHDA and CDR2 as SQIVND (reference sequence). CDR3 length: 14 amino acids. Losses at the gene ends were 5 bases for V and 3 bases for J; bases not matched to a gene: 4. CDR3 nucleotides: TGTGCCAGTAGTCCGGACAGGGGAGACTATGGCTACACCTTC. Its protein is CASSPDRGDYGYTF.

A word on this clonotype: Because it lacks the conserved phenylalanine or tryptophan at the end, this CDR3 is likely a read error. No DNA is shown, since the ends of the CDR3 on it are uncertain; the CDR3 is the one TCRdb lists. CDR3 in amino acids: CASSLESARELFL. The chain has TRBV11-2 and TRBJ2-2. The germline gives CDR1 SGHAT, CDR2 FQNNGV. The CDR3 is 13 residues long, ends included.

A note on this clonotype: The junction differs from germline at one of its ends, possibly a read error. The gene calls are TRBV29-1 and TRBJ2-1; 7 nucleotides align to TRBD2. This CDR3 region has 15 residues. The germline gives CDR1 SQVTM, CDR2 ANQGSEA. The DNA of the CDR3 is TGTAGCGGAGCCCCGTTGCGGGGGTATCTCAATGAGCAGTTCTTC. Amino acid sequence: CSGAPLRGYLNEQFF.

On this clonotype: Germline and junction disagree at one end, which may indicate a read error. V and J are TRBV29-1 and TRBJ2-7, with 14 bases aligning to TRBD2. This CDR3 has 14 residues. Germline CDR1 SQVTM, CDR2 ANQGSEA. The CDR3 sequence: CSVGGTSGSYGQYF. CDR3 DNA: TGCAGTGTTGGAGGGACTAGCGGGAGCTACGGGCAGTACTTC.

Notes on this clonotype: A much bigger clone sits one base away, suggesting this may be a read error. The CDR3: CSAILTGSVQGNQPQHF. CDR3 in DNA: TGCAGTGCTATCCTGACAGGGAGCGTCCAGGGCAATCAGCCCCAGCATTTT. The chain carries TRBV20-1 and TRBJ1-5; 7 bases agree with TRBD1. The CDR3 runs to 17 residues. V lost 4 bases and J lost 2; bases outside the gene matches: 14. Germline V gene lookup returns CDR1 DFQATT and CDR2 SNEGSKA (reference sequence).

The chain employs TRBV29-1 and TRBJ2-5; no firm D call. The CDR3 length is 11 residues. The germline V gene has CDR1 SQVTM and CDR2 ANQGSEA. Trimming cost V 6 bases and J 5 bases, with 10 bases left between them. The CDR3 is CSVELSETQYF. The DNA of the CDR3 is TGCAGCGTGGAGCTTAGTGAGACCCAGTACTTC.

Notes on this clonotype: Its ends do not fully match the called genes, so a read error is possible. V and J are TRBV5-1 and TRBJ2-5; TRBD2 matches 7 bases. The germline V gene has CDR1 SGHRS and CDR2 YFSETQ. CDR3 length: 14 residues. The CDR3 nucleotides are TGCGCCTGCAGCTTGGGCCCGCGGGGGGAGACCCAGTACTTC. Translated: CACSLGPRGETQYF. Combining the CDR3 with reference TRBV5-1 and TRBJ2-5 gives the whole variable domain KAGVTQTPRYLIKTRGQQVTLSCSPISGHRSVSWYQQTPGQGLQFLFEYFSETQRNKGNFPGRFSGRQFSNSRSEMNVSTLELGDSALYLCACSLGPRGETQYFGPGTRLLVL.

Comment on this clonotype: This may come from a read error, since a much larger clone is one base off. The chain links TRBV20-1 to TRBJ2-1, with TRBD2 matching over 12 bases. The CDR3 runs 15 residues. Per germline, CDR1 DFQATT and CDR2 SNEGSKA (reference sequence). The CDR3 here is CIAWRLAGEGNEQFF. The CDR3 DNA sequence: TGCATTGCTTGGCGACTAGCGGGAGAGGGGAATGAGCAGTTCTTC.

This sequence joins TRBV11-2 and TRBJ2-1; 10 bases line up with TRBD2. CDR1 SGHAT and CDR2 FQNNGV come from the germline V gene. The length of the CDR3 is 18 residues. Germline trimming cut 3 bases from V and 15 bases from J; bases unmatched to any gene: 23. For the CDR3, the DNA is TGTGCCAGCAGCTTGGGAGTAGCGGGAGGCTACTACTACAATGAGTGGTTCTTC. Its protein product is CASSLGVAGGYYYNEWFF.

Details on this clonotype: The conserved final phenylalanine or tryptophan is absent from the CDR3, which likely points to a read error. V usage is TRBV4-1 and J usage is TRBJ1-1; D not certain. This CDR3 is 12 amino acids long. Trimming stripped 1 base from V and 7 bases from J, with 7 bases between. Germline CDR1 MGHRA, CDR2 YSYEKL. CDR3 region: CASSQAADEAFS. For the CDR3, the DNA is TGCGCCAGCAGCCAAGCGGCAGATGAAGCTTTCTCT.

Many counts were recorded for this clonotype. The rearrangement uses TRBV20-1 and TRBJ2-7, with unresolved D. CDR3 length equals 16 residues. The germline V and J ends were trimmed by 3 bases and 3 bases, with 21 bases remaining between them. CDR1 is DFQATT, CDR2 SNEGSKA, per germline (reference sequence). CDR3 residues: CSASEQSDFRVYEQYF. CDR3 bases: TGCAGTGCTAGCGAGCAATCGGATTTCCGAGTCTACGAGCAGTACTTC.

This clonotype was seen once. Given a much more abundant clone one base away, this may be a read error. This chain connects TRBV20-1 to TRBJ2-3; 11 bases map to TRBD2. V was clipped by 8 bases and J by 2 bases; unmatched bases: 12. CDR1 and CDR2 (germline): DFQATT, SNEGSKA (reference sequence). This CDR3 has 16 residues. The CDR3 is CSTFKRTSGFTDTQYF. For the CDR3, the DNA is TGCAGTACCTTCAAGCGGACTAGCGGGTTCACAGATACGCAGTATTTT.

On this clonotype: The conserved phenylalanine or tryptophan normally closing the CDR3 is absent here, so this likely arose from a read error. In DNA form, the CDR3 reads TGTGCCAGCACCTTAGGACTAGCGGGAGCCTACCCTGAGCAGTTCTCC. This encodes CASTLGLAGAYPEQFS. The V and J genes are TRBV11-2 and TRBJ2-1; 13 bases fit TRBD2. Germline V lookup: CDR1 SGHAT, CDR2 FQNNGV. The CDR3 has 16 residues.

Comment on this clonotype: Its ends do not fully match the called genes, so a read error is possible. This sequence joins TRBV12-3 or TRBV12-4 and TRBJ2-3, with 12 positions matching TRBD2. CDR3 length equals 15 residues. The CDR3 loop is CVSNPRGLAGDTQYF. CDR3 nucleotides: TGCGTCAGCAATCCTAGGGGACTAGCGGGAGATACGCAGTATTTT.

Of note for this clonotype: At one of its ends the junction is not consistent with the germline gene, which may arise from a read error. The chain carries TRBV7-9 and TRBJ2-1; D is possibly TRBD2 (5 bases). Germline lookup yields CDR1 SEHNR and CDR2 FQNEAQ (reference sequence). The CDR3 is 15 amino acids. CDR3 sequence: CARSFRAALYKEEFF. DNA of the CDR3: TGTGCCAGAAGCTTCCGAGCGGCGCTTTACAAAGAGGAGTTCTTC.

The chain couples TRBV6-1 to TRBJ2-7; D gene unclear. V shed 4 bases and J shed 4 bases, with 20 bases lying between them. This CDR3 has 16 residues. Germline CDR1 MNHNS, CDR2 SASEGT. The CDR3 DNA is TGTGCCAGCAGTGGGAGAAATACCAGGCTCCATTACGAGCAGTACGTC. It translates to CASSGRNTRLHYEQYV.

In this sample, this clonotype turned up once. A single base separates this from a much larger clone, so it may be a read error. The rearrangement joins TRBV30 to TRBJ2-2; TRBD2 agrees at 8 bases. Germline trimming cut 0 bases from V and 10 bases from J; bases unmatched to any gene: 10. The germline V gene has CDR1 GTSNPN and CDR2 SVGIG (reference sequence). The CDR3 is 15 residues long. CDR3 in DNA: TGTGCCTGGAGTGTACAAGCGGGAGCTTCCGCGGAGCTGTTTTTT. It is translated as CAWSVQAGASAELFF.

This clonotype was seen at least ten times. This chain joins TRBV7-9 and TRBJ2-7; TRBD2 matches at 7 bases. Germline lookup yields CDR1 SEHNR and CDR2 FQNEAQ (reference sequence). The trim removed 1 base at V and 5 bases at J, leaving 8 bases unmatched. This CDR3 is built from 15 residues. Here the CDR3 DNA reads TGTGCCAGCAGCTTAGGGGTGGCGGGAGTCCACGAGCAGTACTTC. Translating it yields CASSLGVAGVHEQYF.